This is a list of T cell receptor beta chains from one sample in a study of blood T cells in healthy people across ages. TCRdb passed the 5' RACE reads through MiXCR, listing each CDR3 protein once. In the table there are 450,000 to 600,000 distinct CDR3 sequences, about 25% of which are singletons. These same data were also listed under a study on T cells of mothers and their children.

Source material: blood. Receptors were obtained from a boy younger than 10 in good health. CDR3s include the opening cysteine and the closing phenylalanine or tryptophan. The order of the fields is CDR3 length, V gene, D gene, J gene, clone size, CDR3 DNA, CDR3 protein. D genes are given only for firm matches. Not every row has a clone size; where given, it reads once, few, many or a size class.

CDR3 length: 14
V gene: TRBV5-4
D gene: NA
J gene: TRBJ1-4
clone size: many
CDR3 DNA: TGTGCCAGCAGCTTCACTGCAACTAATGAAAAACTGTTTTTT
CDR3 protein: CASSFTATNEKLFF

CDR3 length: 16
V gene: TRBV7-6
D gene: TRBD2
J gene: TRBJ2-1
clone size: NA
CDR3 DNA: TGTGCCAGCAGCTTACGACTAGCGGGAGGGTACAATGAGCAGTTCTTC
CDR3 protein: CASSLRLAGGYNEQFF

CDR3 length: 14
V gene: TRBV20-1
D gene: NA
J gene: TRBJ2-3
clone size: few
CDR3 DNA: TGCAGTGCTAGAGTCGCACAGGGTTTAGATACGCAGTATTTT
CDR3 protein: CSARVAQGLDTQYF

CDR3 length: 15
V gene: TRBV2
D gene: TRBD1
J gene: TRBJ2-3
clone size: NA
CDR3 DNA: TGTGCCAGCAGCGTACAGGGGTGGTACACAGATACGCAGTATTTT
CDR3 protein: CASSVQGWYTDTQYF

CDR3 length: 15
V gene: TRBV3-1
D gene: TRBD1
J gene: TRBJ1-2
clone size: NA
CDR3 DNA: TGTGCCAGCAGCCCCCGGGACAGGGGCCACCCGGGCTACACCTTC
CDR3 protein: CASSPRDRGHPGYTF

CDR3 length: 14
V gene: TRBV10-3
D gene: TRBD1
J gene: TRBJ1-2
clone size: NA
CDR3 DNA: TGTGCCATCAACACAGGGGCGACTAACTATGGCTACACCTTC
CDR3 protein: CAINTGATNYGYTF

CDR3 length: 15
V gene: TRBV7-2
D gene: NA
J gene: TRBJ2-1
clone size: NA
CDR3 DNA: TGTGCCAGCAGCTTACCTGGGCTGAGGTCAGATGAGCAGTTCTTC
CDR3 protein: CASSLPGLRSDEQFF

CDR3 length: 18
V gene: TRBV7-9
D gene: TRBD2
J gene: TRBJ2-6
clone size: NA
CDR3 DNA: TGTGCCAGCAGACCAGGACTAGCGGGAGGTCTTGGGGCCAACGTCCTGACTTTC
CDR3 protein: CASRPGLAGGLGANVLTF

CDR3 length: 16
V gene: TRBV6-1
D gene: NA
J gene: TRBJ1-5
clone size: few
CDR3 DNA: TGTGCCAGCAGGCGTTCGAGGGTTGCTAGCAATCAGCCCCAGCATTTT
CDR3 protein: CASRRSRVASNQPQHF

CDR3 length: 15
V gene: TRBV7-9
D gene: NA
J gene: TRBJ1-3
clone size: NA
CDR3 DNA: TGTGCCAGCAGCTTATACGCGACGGTGGGGAACACCATATATTTT
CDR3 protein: CASSLYATVGNTIYF

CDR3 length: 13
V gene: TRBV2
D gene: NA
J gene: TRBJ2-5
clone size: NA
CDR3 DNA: TGTGCCAGCGTCAGGGGATTCGAAGAGACCCAGTACTTC
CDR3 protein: CASVRGFEETQYF

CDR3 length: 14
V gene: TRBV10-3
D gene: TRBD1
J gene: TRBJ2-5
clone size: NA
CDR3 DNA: TGTGCCATCAGCCCCCGGACAGGGGATGAGACCCAGTACTTC
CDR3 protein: CAISPRTGDETQYF

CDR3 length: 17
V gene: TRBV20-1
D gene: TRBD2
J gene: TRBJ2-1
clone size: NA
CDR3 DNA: TGCAGTGCTAGAGACTTTATGGCGGGGGGGAACTACAATGAGCAGTTCTTC
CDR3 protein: CSARDFMAGGNYNEQFF

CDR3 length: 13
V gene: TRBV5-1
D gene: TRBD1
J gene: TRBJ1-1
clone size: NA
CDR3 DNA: TGCGCCAGCAGGTCAGGGGGGGAGACTGAAGCTTTCTTT
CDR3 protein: CASRSGGETEAFF

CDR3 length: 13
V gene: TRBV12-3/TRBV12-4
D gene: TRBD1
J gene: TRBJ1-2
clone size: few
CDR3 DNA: TGTGCCAGCAGTCCGACAGGGGGCGGAGGCTACACCTTC
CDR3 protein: CASSPTGGGGYTF

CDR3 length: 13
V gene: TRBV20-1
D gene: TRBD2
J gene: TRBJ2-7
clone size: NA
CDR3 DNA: TGCAGTGCCCGGACTAGCGGGGGGTACGAGCAGTACTTC
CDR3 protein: CSARTSGGYEQYF

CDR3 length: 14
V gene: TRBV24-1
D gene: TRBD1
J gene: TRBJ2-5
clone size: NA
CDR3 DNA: TGTGCCAGCCTCACGGACAGGGGGCCCGAGACCCAGTACTTC
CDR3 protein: CASLTDRGPETQYF

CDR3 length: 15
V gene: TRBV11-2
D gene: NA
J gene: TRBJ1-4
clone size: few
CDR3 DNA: TGTGCCAGCAGCTTTGCACCCAGGGCTTATGAAAAACTGTTTTTT
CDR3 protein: CASSFAPRAYEKLFF

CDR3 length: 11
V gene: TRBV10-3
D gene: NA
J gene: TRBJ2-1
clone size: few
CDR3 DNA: TGTGCCATCAGTGTTTTAAATGAGCAGTTCTTC
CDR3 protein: CAISVLNEQFF

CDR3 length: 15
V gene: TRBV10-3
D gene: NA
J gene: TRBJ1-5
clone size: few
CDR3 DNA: TGTGCCATCAGTGAGGGGCAGGAGAGCAATCAGCCCCAGCATTTT
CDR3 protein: CAISEGQESNQPQHF

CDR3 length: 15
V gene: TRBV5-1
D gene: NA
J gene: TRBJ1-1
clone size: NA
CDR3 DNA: TGCGCCAGCAGCTATTCTGGCACTACGAACACTGAAGCTTTCTTT
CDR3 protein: CASSYSGTTNTEAFF

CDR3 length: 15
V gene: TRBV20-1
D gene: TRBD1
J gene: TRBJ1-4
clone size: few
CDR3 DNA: TGCAGTGCTCAATCGGACAGGGAAACTAATGAAAAACTGTTTTTT
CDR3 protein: CSAQSDRETNEKLFF

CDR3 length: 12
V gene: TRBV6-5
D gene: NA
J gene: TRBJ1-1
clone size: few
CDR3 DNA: TGTGCCAGCACGGCGGAGAACACTGAAGCTTTCTTT
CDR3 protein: CASTAENTEAFF

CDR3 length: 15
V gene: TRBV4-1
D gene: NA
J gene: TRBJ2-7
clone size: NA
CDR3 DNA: TGCGCCAGCAGCCCGTCCGGGACGGACCCCTACGAGCAGTACTTC
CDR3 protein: CASSPSGTDPYEQYF

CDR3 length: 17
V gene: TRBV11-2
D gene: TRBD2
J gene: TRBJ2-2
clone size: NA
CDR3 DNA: TGTGCCAGCAGCTTACAATCTCAGCGGGACTTCACCGGGGAGCTGTTTTTT
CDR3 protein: CASSLQSQRDFTGELFF

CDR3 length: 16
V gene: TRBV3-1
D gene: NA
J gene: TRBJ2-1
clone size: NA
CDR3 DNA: TGTGCCGGCAGCCAAGATAGGAGGACACTGTACAATGAGCAGTTCTTC
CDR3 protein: CAGSQDRRTLYNEQFF

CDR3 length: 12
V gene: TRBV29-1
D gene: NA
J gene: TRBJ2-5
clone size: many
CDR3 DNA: TGCAGCGTTGTCGGGGATGAGGAGACCCAGTACTTC
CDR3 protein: CSVVGDEETQYF

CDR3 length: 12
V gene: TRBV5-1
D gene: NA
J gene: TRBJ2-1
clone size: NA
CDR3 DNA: TGCGCCAGCAGCCTCTCCCTGGGAGGGCAGTTCTTC
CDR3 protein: CASSLSLGGQFF

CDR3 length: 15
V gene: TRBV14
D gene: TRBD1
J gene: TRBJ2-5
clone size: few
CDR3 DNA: TGTGCCAGCAGCCTTCGGACAGGGGGCGCAGAGACCCAGTACTTC
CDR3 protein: CASSLRTGGAETQYF

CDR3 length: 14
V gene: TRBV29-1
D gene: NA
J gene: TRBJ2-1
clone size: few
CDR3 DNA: TGCAGCGTTGAATGGGAGACAGTAGACGATGAGCAGTTCTTC
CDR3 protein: CSVEWETVDDEQFF

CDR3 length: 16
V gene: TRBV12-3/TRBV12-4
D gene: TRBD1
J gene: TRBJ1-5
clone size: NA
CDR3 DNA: TGTGCCAGCAGTTTATCCGCTGGAGGGGGCGGTCAGCCCCAGCATTTT
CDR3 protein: CASSLSAGGGGQPQHF

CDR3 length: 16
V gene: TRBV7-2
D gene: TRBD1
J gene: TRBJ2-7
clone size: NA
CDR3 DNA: TGTGCCAGCAGCTTAGTTCAGGGGGCTTCTTTTTACGAGCAGTACTTC
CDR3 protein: CASSLVQGASFYEQYF

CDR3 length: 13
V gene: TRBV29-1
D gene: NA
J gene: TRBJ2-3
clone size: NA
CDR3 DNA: TGCAGCGTTGGTGGGCGGATCACAGATACGCAGTATTTT
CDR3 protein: CSVGGRITDTQYF

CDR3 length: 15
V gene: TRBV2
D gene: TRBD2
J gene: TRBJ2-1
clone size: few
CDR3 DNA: TGTGCCAGCGCAGGACTAGCGAGCTCCTACAATGAGCAGTTCTTC
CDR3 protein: CASAGLASSYNEQFF

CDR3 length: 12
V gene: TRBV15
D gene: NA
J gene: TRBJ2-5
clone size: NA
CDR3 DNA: TGTGCCACCAGCAGATACTTAGAGACCCAGTACTTC
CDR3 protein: CATSRYLETQYF

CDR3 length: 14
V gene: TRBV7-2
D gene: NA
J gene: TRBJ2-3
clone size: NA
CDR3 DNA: TGTGCCAGCAGCTTATTGTCGTCTTCAGATACGCAGTATTTT
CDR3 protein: CASSLLSSSDTQYF

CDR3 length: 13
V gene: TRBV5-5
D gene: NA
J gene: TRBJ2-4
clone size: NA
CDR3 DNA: TGTGCCAGCAGCCTATTGACAAAAAACATTCAGTACTTC
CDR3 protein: CASSLLTKNIQYF

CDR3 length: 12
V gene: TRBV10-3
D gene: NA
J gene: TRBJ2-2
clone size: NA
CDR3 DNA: TGTGCCATCCAACAGCCGACCGGGGAGCTGTTTTTT
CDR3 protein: CAIQQPTGELFF

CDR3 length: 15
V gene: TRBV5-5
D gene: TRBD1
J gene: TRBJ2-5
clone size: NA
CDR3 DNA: TGTGCCAGCAGCACGACAGGGGGCGAGACGGAGACCCAGTACTTC
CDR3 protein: CASSTTGGETETQYF

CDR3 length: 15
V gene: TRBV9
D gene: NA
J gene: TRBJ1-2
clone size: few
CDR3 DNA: TGTGCCAGCAACCCGGGACTTACCTTCCTCTTTGGCTACACCTTC
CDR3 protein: CASNPGLTFLFGYTF

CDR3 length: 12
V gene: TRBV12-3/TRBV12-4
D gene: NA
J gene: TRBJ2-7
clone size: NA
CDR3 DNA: TGTGCCAGCAGTCCGTTTGCCTACGAGCAGTACTTC
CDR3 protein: CASSPFAYEQYF

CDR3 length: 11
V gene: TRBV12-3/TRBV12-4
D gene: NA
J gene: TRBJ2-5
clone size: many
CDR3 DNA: TGTGCCAGCAGTTTAATTGGGACCCAGTACTTC
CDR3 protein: CASSLIGTQYF

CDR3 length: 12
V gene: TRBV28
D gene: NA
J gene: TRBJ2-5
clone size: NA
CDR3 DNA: TGTGCCAGCAGCGCCGCAGGGACTGCAAAGTACTTC
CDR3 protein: CASSAAGTAKYF

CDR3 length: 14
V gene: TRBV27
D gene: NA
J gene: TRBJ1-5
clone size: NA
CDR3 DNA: TGTGCCAGCAGTTTGGGGGGGGCCCATCAGCCCCAGCATTTT
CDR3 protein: CASSLGGAHQPQHF

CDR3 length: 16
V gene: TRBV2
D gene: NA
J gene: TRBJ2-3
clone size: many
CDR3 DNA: TGTGCCAGCAGTGAAGGTAGCGGAACCAACACAGATACGCAGTATTTT
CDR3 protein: CASSEGSGTNTDTQYF

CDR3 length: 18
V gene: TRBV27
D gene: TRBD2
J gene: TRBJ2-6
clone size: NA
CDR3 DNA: TGTGCCAGCAGTTTGATAGCTAGCGGGATTGGTGGGGCCAACGTCCTGACTTTC
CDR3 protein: CASSLIASGIGGANVLTF

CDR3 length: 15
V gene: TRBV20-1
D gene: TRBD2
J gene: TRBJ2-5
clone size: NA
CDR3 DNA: TGCAGTGCTGGTAACCTAGCGGGTAACCAAGAGACCCAGTACTTC
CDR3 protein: CSAGNLAGNQETQYF

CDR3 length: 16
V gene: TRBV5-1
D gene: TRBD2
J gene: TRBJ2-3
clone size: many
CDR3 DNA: TGCGCCAGCAGCTTAGAACTAGCGGGGAACACAGATACGCAGTATTTT
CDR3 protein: CASSLELAGNTDTQYF

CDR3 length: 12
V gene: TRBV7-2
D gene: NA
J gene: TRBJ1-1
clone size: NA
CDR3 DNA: TGCGCCAGCAGCTTAGAAGAGGGTAGAGCTTTCTTT
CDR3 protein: CASSLEEGRAFF

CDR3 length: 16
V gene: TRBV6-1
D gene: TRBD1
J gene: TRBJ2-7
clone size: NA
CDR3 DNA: TGTGCCAGCAGTCCTCCACTGACAGGGTCGACCTACGAGCAGTACTTC
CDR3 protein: CASSPPLTGSTYEQYF

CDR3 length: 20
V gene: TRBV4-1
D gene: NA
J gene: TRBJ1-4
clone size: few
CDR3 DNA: TGCGCCAGCAGCCGGCTCGGGCCCCGGGGGTTTTCTCGCACTAATGAAAAACTGTTTTTT
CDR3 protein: CASSRLGPRGFSRTNEKLFF

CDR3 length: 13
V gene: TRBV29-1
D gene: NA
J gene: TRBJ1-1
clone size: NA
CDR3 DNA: TGCAGCGTTGAAAGGACAGTAACTACTGAAGCTTTCTTT
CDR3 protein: CSVERTVTTEAFF

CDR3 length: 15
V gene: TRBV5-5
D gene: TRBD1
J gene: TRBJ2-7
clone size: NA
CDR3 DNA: TGTGCCAGCAGCCCCCGGGACAGGACCTCCTACGAGCAGTACTTC
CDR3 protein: CASSPRDRTSYEQYF

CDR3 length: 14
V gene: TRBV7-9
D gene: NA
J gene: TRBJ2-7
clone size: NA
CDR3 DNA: TGTGCCAGCAGCCATCGACAGGATGGGTACGAGCAGTACTTC
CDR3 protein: CASSHRQDGYEQYF